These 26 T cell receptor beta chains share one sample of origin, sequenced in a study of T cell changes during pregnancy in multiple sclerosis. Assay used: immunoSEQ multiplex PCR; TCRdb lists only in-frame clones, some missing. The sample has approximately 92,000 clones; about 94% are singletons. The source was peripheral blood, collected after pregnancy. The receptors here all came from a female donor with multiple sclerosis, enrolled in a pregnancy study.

CDR3 in DNA: TGTGCCAGTAGGAGAATACGGGACATCGGTTGGCCCCAGCATTTT. Encoded protein: CASRRIRDIGWPQHF. The V gene is TRBV19, the J gene TRBJ1-5; a weak D match, TRBD1 (6 bases). Germline V gene sequence: CDR1 LNHDA, CDR2 SQIVND (reference sequence). This CDR3 contains 15 residues. V shed 6 bases and J shed 9 bases, with 21 bases lying between them.

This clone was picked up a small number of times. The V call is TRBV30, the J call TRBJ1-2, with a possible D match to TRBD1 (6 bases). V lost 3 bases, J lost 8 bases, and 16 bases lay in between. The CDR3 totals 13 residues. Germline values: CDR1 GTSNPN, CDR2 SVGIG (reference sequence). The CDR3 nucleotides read TGTGCCTGGAGGCGAACAGGGTGGAGGGGCTACACCTTC. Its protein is CAWRRTGWRGYTF.

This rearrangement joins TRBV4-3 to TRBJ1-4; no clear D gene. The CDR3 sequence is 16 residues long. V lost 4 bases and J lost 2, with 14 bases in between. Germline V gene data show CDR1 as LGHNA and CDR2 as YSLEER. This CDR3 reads CASSPGVSATNEKLFF. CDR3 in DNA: TGCGCCAGCAGCCCCGGGGTCTCTGCCACTAATGAAAAACTGTTTTTT.

Here the CDR3 reads CASSSGQGVETQYF. The DNA for the CDR3 is TGTGCCAGCAGCTCCGGACAGGGGGTAGAGACCCAGTACTTC. The rearrangement joins TRBV7-6 to TRBJ2-5, with 10 bases that match TRBD1. Germline CDR1 and CDR2: SGHVS and FNYEAQ. The CDR3 totals 14 residues. V lost 4 bases, J lost 4 bases, and 3 bases stayed unmatched.

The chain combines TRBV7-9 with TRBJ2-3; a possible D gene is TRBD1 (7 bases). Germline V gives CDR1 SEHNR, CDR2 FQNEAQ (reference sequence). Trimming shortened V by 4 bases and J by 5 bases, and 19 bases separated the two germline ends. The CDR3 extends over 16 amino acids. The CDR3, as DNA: TGTGCCAGCAGCTCCAGGGGGGTAGGAGGAGGAGATACGCAGTATTTT. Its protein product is CASSSRGVGGGDTQYF.

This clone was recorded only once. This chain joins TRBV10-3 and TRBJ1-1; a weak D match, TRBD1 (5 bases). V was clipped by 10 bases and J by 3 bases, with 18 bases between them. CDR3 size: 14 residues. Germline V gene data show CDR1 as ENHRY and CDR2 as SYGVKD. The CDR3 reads CATAASPGDTEAFF. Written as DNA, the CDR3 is TGTGCCACCGCAGCCTCCCCGGGGGACACTGAAGCTTTCTTT.

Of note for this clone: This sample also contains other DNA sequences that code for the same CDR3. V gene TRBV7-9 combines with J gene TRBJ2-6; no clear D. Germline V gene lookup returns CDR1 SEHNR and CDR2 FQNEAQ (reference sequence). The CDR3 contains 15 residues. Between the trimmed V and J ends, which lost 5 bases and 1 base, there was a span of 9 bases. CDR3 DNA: TGTGCCAGCAGCATTACGGAGTCTGGGGCCAACGTCCTGACTTTC. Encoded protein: CASSITESGANVLTF.

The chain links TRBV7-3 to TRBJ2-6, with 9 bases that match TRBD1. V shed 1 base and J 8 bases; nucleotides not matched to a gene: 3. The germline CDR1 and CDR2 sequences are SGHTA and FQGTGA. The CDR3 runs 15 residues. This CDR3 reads CASSLRTGVPNVLTF. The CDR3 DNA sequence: TGTGCCAGCAGCTTAAGGACAGGGGTACCCAACGTCCTGACTTTC.

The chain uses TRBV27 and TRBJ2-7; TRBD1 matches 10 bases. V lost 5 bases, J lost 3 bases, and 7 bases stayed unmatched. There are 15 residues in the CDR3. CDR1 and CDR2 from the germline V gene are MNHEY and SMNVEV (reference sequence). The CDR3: CASSLRQGAYYEQYF. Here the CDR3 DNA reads TGTGCCAGCAGTCTAAGACAGGGGGCTTACTACGAGCAGTACTTC.

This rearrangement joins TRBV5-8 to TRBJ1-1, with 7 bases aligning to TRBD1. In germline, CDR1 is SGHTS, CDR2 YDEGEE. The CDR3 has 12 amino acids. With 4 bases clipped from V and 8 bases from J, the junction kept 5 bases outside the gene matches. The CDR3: CASSPTGTEAFF. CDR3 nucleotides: TGTGCCAGCAGCCCGACAGGGACAGAAGCTTTCTTT. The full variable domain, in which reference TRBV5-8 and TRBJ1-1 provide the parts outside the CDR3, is EAGVTQSPTHLIKTRGQQATLRCSPISGHTSVYWYQQALGLGLQFLLWYDEGEERNRGNFPPRFSGRQFPNYSSELNVNALELEDSALYLCASSPTGTEAFFGQGTRLTVV.

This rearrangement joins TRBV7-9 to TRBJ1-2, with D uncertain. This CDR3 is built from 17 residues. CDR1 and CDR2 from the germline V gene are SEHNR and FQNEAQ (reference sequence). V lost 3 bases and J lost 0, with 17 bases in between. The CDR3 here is CASSFSSLPLSNYGYTF. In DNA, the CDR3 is TGTGCCAGCAGCTTTAGTAGTCTACCGCTTTCTAACTATGGCTACACCTTC.

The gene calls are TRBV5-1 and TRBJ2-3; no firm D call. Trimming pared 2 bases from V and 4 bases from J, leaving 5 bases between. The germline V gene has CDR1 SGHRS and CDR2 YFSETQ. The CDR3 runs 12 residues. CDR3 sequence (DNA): TGCGCCAGCAGCTTTGAGCCAGATACGCAGTATTTT. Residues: CASSFEPDTQYF.

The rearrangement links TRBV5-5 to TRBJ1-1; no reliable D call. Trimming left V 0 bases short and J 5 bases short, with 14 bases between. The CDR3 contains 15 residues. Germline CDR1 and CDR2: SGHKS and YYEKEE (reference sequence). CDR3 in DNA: TGTGCCAGCAGCTTGGTCGTAGTCAGGTGGACTGAAGCTTTCTTT. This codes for CASSLVVVRWTEAFF.

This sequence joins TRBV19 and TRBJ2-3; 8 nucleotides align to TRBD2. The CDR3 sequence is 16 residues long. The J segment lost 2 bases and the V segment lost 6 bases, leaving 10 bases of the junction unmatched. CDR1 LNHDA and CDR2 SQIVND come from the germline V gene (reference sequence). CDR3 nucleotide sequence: TGTGCCAGTAGGACCGGGGGGGGCACCCCCACAGATACGCAGTATTTT. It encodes CASRTGGGTPTDTQYF.

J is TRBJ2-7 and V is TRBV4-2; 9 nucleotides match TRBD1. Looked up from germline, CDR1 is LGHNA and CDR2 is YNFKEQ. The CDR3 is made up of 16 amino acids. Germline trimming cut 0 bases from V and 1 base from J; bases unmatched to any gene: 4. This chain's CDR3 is CASSQEQGAFSYEQYF. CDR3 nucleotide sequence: TGTGCCAGCAGCCAAGAACAGGGGGCGTTTTCCTACGAGCAGTACTTC.

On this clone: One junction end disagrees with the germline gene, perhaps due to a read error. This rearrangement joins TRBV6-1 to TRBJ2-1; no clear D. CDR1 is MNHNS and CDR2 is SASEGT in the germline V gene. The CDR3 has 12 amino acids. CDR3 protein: CASSPKPTRVIF. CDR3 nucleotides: TGTGCCAGCAGTCCAAAGCCAACCCGCGTCATCTTC.

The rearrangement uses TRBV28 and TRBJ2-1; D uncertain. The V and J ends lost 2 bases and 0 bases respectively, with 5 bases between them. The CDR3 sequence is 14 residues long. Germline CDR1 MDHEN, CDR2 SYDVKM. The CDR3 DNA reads TGTGCCAGCAGTTTACTACGCTCCTACAATGAGCAGTTCTTC. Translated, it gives CASSLLRSYNEQFF.

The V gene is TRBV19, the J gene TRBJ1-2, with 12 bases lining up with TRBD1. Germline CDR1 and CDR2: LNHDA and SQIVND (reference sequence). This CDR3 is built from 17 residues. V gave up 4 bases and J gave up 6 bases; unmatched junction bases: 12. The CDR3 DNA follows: TGTGCCAGTAGTACCAACCGGGACAGGGGGCGCTCGAATGGCTACACCTTC. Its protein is CASSTNRDRGRSNGYTF. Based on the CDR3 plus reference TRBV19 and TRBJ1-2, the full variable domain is DGGITQSPKYLFRKEGQNVTLSCEQNLNHDAMYWYRQDPGQGLRLIYYSQIVNDFQKGDIAEGYSVSREKKESFPLTVTSAQKNPTAFYLCASSTNRDRGRSNGYTFGSGTRLTVV.

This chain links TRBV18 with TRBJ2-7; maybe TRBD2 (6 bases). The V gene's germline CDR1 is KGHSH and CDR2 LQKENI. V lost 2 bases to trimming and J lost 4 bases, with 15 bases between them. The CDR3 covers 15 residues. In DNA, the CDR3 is TGTGCCAGCTCACCAATGGTGGGCGCGGGGTACGAGCAGTACTTC. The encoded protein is CASSPMVGAGYEQYF.

Here the CDR3 DNA reads TGTGCCAGCAGCTGGACTCCGACCGGGGAGCTGTTTTTT. Protein sequence: CASSWTPTGELFF. V and J are TRBV6-5 and TRBJ2-2; possibly TRBD2 for D (5 bases). Germline V lookup: CDR1 MNHEY, CDR2 SVGAGI. The CDR3 extends over 13 amino acids. Trimming stripped 6 bases from V and 5 bases from J, with 10 bases between.

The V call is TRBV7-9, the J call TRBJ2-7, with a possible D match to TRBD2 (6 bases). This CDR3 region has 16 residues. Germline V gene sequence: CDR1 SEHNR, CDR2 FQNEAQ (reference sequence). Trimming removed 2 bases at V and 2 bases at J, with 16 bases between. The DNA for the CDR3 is TGTGCCAGCAGCTTACCGGGCGGGAACAATCCCTACGAGCAGTACTTC. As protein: CASSLPGGNNPYEQYF. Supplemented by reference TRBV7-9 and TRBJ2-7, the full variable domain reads DTGVSQNPRHKITKRGQNVTFRCDPISEHNRLYWYRQTLGQGPEFLTYFQNEAQLEKSRLLSDRFSAERPKGSFSTLEIQRTEQGDSAMYLCASSLPGGNNPYEQYFGPGTRLTVT.

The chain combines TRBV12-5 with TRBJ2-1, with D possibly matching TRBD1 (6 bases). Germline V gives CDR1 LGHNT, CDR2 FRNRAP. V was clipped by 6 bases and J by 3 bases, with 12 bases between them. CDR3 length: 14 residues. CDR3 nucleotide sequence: TGTGCTAGTGGCCAGGGGCTCAACTACAATGAGCAGTTCTTC. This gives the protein CASGQGLNYNEQFF.

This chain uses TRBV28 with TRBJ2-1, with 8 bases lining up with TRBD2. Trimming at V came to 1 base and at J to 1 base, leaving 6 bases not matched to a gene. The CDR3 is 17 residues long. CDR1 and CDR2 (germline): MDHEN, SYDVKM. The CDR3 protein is CASSLFRSGSSYNEQFF. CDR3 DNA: TGTGCCAGCAGTTTATTCCGCAGCGGGAGTTCCTACAATGAGCAGTTCTTC.

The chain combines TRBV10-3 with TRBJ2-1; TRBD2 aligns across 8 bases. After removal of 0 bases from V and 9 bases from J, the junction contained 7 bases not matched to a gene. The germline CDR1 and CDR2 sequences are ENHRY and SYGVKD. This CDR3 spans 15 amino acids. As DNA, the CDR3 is TGTGCCATCAGTGAGTCAGGGACTAGTAGAGGTGAGCAGTTCTTC. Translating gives CAISESGTSRGEQFF.

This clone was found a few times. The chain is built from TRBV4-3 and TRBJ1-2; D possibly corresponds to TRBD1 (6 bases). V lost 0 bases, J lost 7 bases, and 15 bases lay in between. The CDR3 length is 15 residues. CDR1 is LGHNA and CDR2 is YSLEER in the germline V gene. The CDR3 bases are TGCGCCAGCAGCCAAGACTCAAGGACAGTTTTTGGCTACACCTTC. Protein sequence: CASSQDSRTVFGYTF.

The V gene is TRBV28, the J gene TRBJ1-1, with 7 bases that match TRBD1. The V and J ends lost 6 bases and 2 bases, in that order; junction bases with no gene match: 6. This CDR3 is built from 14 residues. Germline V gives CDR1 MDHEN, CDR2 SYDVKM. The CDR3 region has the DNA TGTGCCAGCAGCTTCGGGACAGCTAACACTGAAGCTTTCTTT. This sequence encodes CASSFGTANTEAFF. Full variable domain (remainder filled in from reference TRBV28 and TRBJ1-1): DVKVTQSSRYLVKRTGEKVFLECVQDMDHENMFWYRQDPGLGLRLIYFSYDVKMKEKGDIPEGYSVSREKKERFSLILESASTNQTSMYLCASSFGTANTEAFFGQGTRLTVV.